This record looks at one TCR beta chain sequence and its context. Its cognate antigen is unknown. This sample is drawn from a study of pediatric ulcerative colitis. Looking at the study overall: Disease was pancolitis in seven and left-sided in two, histology-confirmed.

The trim removed 5 bases at V and 3 bases at J, leaving 8 bases unmatched. Germline-derived CDR1 and CDR2 are SGHRS and YFSETQ. The CDR3 is made up of 16 amino acids. Sequenced by immunoSEQ multiplex PCR; TCRdb stores in-frame clones only, minus some. The repertoire holds 15,000 to 20,000 clones, with approximately 69% as singletons. The rectum was sampled with one to two pinch biopsies at colonoscopy. Overall study findings and caveats: Clonal expansions reduced rectal repertoire diversity in acute severe colitis. Two rectal CDR3 clonotypes occurred in all ulcerative colitis patients. Repertoires came from total lymphocyte DNA, not specific subsets.

The receptor comes from a girl aged 5-17 years with moderate ulcerative colitis. This chain connects TRBV5-1 to TRBJ2-3; 11 nucleotides match TRBD2. Sequencing input: gut tissue. The CDR3 DNA is TGCGCCAGCAGACCGGGACTAGCGGCCTTAACAGATACGCAGTATTTT. It specifies CASRPGLAALTDTQYF. Variable domain in full (rest from reference TRBV5-1 and TRBJ2-3): KAGVTQTPRYLIKTRGQQVTLSCSPISGHRSVSWYQQTPGQGLQFLFEYFSETQRNKGNFPGRFSGRQFSNSRSEMNVSTLELGDSALYLCASRPGLAALTDTQYFGPGTRLTVL.